The clone carrying this T cell receptor (beta chain) was observed a single time. The data are from a study of OX40 agonist ivuxolimab in advanced cancers. The overall study: Dose-escalation cases comprised hepatocellular carcinoma, melanoma, renal cell or head and neck cancer.

Samples of blood were obtained at baseline, on cycle 4 day 1, and on cycle 7 day 1. The V gene's germline CDR1 is GTSNPN and CDR2 SVGIG (reference sequence). With 1 base removed from V and 10 bases from J, the gap between germline ends came to 8 bases. This CDR3 has 12 amino acids. The repertoire was sequenced with immunoSEQ multiplex PCR; TCRdb's copy has only in-frame clones and lacks some. Among some 70,000 clones listed, 75% to 90% were seen once. The TCR was taken from an adult with an advanced solid tumor such as melanoma, head and neck, liver or kidney cancer. The genes are TRBV30 and TRBJ1-6; no firm D call. The sample consisted of CD4+ or CD8+ T cells sorted from blood, taken in a trial of the OX40 agonist ivuxolimab. The CDR3: CAWSEGQSPLHF. CDR3 sequence (DNA): TGTGCCTGGAGTGAGGGCCAATCACCCCTCCACTTT. Looking up the rest from reference TRBV30 and TRBJ1-6 gives the full variable domain: SQTIHQWPATLVQPVGSPLSLECTVEGTSNPNLYWYRQAAGRGLQLLFYSVGIGQISSEVPQNLSASRPQDRQFILSSKKLLLSDSGFYLCAWSEGQSPLHFGNGTRLTVT.